One and the same sample provided the 11 T cell receptor beta chains below, sequenced in a study of cytomegalovirus exposure and HLA in healthy donors. 13 Jbeta primers and 60 Vbeta primers were used for the PCR. Clones were read by immunoSEQ multiplex PCR, and TCRdb kept only the in-frame ones, dropping some. The table has some 77,000 clones, 60% to 80% seen once. Sequencing input: PBMCs. These receptors were collected from a woman aged 40-49 years in good health and CMV-seronegative.

Worth noting for this clone: Distinct nucleotide sequences in the sample also encode this CDR3. V and J are TRBV10-1 and TRBJ1-2, with D hard to call. Deletions cut 0 bases from V and 4 bases from J, with 6 bases between. Germline values: CDR1 WNHNN, CDR2 SYGVQD (reference sequence). The CDR3 runs to 13 residues. The CDR3 protein is CASSESGSYGYTF. DNA of the CDR3: TGCGCCAGCAGTGAGTCGGGGAGCTATGGCTACACCTTC.

The chain couples TRBV28 to TRBJ2-7; TRBD1 matches 8 bases. Trimming at V came to 5 bases and at J to 1 base, leaving 7 bases not matched to a gene. Per germline, CDR1 MDHEN and CDR2 SYDVKM. The CDR3 has 15 residues. In DNA form, the CDR3 reads TGTGCCAGCAGTCACGGGACAGGATATTCCTACGAGCAGTACTTC. Translating gives CASSHGTGYSYEQYF. Based on the CDR3 plus reference TRBV28 and TRBJ2-7, the full variable domain is DVKVTQSSRYLVKRTGEKVFLECVQDMDHENMFWYRQDPGLGLRLIYFSYDVKMKEKGDIPEGYSVSREKKERFSLILESASTNQTSMYLCASSHGTGYSYEQYFGPGTRLTVT.

V and J are TRBV29-1 and TRBJ2-2, with 9 bases lining up with TRBD2. After removal of 6 bases from V and 3 bases from J, the junction contained 2 bases not matched to a gene. The germline CDR1 and CDR2 sequences are SQVTM and ANQGSEA. The CDR3 spans 13 residues. The CDR3 nucleotides read TGCAGCGTGCGACTAGCGGACACCGGGGAGCTGTTTTTT. Translated, it gives CSVRLADTGELFF.

J is TRBJ2-1 and V is TRBV7-2; D is unclear. V lost 4 bases, J lost 3 bases, and 10 bases lay in between. The CDR3 has 14 residues. Per germline, CDR1 SGHTA and CDR2 FQGNSA. The CDR3 nucleotides are TGTGCCAGCAGCTCATCCTGGAGCTACAATGAGCAGTTCTTC. Translation gives CASSSSWSYNEQFF.

The chain links TRBV18 to TRBJ1-1, with D possibly being TRBD1 (5 bases). Germline loops: CDR1 KGHSH, CDR2 LQKENI. The V end lost 2 bases, the J end lost 0 bases, and 7 bases lay between the germline ends. The CDR3 length is 14 residues. The CDR3 here is CASSPGTMNTEAFF. The CDR3, as DNA: TGTGCCAGCTCACCAGGGACTATGAACACTGAAGCTTTCTTT. The entire variable domain, with the rest obtained from reference TRBV18 and TRBJ1-1, is as follows: NAGVMQNPRHLVRRRGQEARLRCSPMKGHSHVYWYRQLPEEGLKFMVYLQKENIIDESGMPKERFSAEFPKEGPSILRIQQVVRGDSAAYFCASSPGTMNTEAFFGQGTRLTVV.

The chain couples TRBV7-2 to TRBJ1-6; D remains ambiguous. There are 16 residues in the CDR3. V was pared by 0 bases and J by 3 bases, with 9 bases between. The germline CDR1 and CDR2 sequences are SGHTA and FQGNSA. The chain's CDR3 is CASSLARGSYNSPLHF. The CDR3 nucleotides are TGTGCCAGCAGCTTAGCTCGGGGAAGCTATAATTCACCCCTCCACTTT.

The chain links TRBV4-3 to TRBJ2-3; D possibly corresponds to TRBD2 (6 bases). Germline V CDR1 and CDR2: LGHNA, YSLEER. V was trimmed by 0 bases and J by 2 bases, leaving 12 bases between them. CDR3 length: 16 amino acids. CDR3 sequence: CASSQELQRATDTQYF. Written as DNA, the CDR3 is TGCGCCAGCAGCCAAGAATTGCAGCGGGCCACAGATACGCAGTATTTT.

The chain uses TRBV15 and TRBJ2-2, with 10 bases identical to TRBD2. Germline CDR1 and CDR2: LNHNV and YYDKDF (reference sequence). The length of the CDR3 is 16 residues. The ends lost 7 bases at V and 2 bases at J; junction bases unmatched: 7. Here the CDR3 DNA reads TGTGCCACCAAAAGGCTAGCGGGAGCTAACACCGGGGAGCTGTTTTTT. Its protein is CATKRLAGANTGELFF.

The chain combines TRBV5-4 with TRBJ1-1; no reliable D call. Per germline, CDR1 SGHNT and CDR2 YYREEE (reference sequence). V was clipped by 1 base and J by 4 bases, with 8 bases between them. CDR3 size: 13 residues. The CDR3: CASSLYRGTEAFF. In DNA form, the CDR3 reads TGTGCCAGCAGCTTGTATCGGGGCACTGAAGCTTTCTTT.

J is TRBJ2-5 and V is TRBV5-8, with 9 bases aligning to TRBD1. Germline loops: CDR1 SGHTS, CDR2 YDEGEE. The CDR3 length is 13 residues. Trimming cost V 2 bases and J 11 bases; bases outside gene matches: 7. CDR3 coding DNA: TGTGCCAGCAGCTTCGGACAGGGGAGGGAGCAGTACTTC. Residues: CASSFGQGREQYF.

The rearrangement links TRBV29-1 to TRBJ1-2; 8 bases fit TRBD1. Germline V gives CDR1 SQVTM, CDR2 ANQGSEA. J lost 3 bases, V lost 3 bases, and 6 bases had no gene match. The CDR3 extends over 14 amino acids. This CDR3 is CSVDHRGEDYGYTF. The DNA of the CDR3 is TGCAGCGTTGACCACAGGGGGGAGGACTATGGCTACACCTTC.